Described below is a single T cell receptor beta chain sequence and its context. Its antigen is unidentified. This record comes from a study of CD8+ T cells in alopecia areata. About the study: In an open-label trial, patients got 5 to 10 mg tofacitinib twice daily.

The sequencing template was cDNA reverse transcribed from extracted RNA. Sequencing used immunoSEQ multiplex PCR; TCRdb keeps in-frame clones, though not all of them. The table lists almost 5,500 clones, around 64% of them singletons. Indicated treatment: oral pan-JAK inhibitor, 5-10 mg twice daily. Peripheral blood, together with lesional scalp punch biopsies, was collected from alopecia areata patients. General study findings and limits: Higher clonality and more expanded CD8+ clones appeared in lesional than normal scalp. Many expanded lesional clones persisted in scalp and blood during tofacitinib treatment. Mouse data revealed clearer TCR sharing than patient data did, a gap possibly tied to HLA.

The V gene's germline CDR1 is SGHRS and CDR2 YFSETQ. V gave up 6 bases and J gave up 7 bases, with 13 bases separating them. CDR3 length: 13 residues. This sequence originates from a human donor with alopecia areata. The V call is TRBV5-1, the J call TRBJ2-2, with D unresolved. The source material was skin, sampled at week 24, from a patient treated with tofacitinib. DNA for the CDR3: TGCGCCAGCACCGCTTATGGTAACGGGGAGCTGTTTTTT. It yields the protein CASTAYGNGELFF.